This T cell receptor (beta chain) originates from a study of response to subunit inactivated influenza vaccine. Whole-study results and caveats: Researchers suggested that each seasonal influenza vaccination recruits few new T cells.

This clonotype occurred a few times. Its antigen remains unidentified. CDR3 length equals 12 residues. Trimming removed 0 bases at V and 10 bases at J, with 8 bases between. CDR1 and CDR2 (germline): SGDLS, YYNGEE. TCRdb independently ran MiXCR on the RT-PCR reads; one entry per CDR3 protein. The sample has 500,000 or so distinct CDR3 sequences, approximately 11% seen once. The clonotype was recovered from a man aged 50-60 years who received an inactivated influenza vaccine. Material: PBMCs from blood, obtained 40 to 50 days after vaccination. The rearrangement joins TRBV9 to TRBJ2-1; possibly TRBD2 for D (6 bases). As DNA, the CDR3 is TGTGCCAGCAGCGTAGTCGGAGGGGAGCAGTTCTTC. Translated, it gives CASSVVGGEQFF.